Listed below are T cell receptor beta chains from one sample, sequenced in a study of blood T cell repertoires in COVID-19. Generated by immunoSEQ multiplex PCR, the TCRdb table keeps only in-frame clones and is missing some. Of more than 300,000 clones listed, 87% were seen once; the top ten hold roughly 6.3%. Sequenced sample: peripheral blood. These receptors were collected from a woman in her forties or fifties with COVID-19, enrolled during active disease. Both conserved end residues are part of each CDR3. The size of a clone is reported for some rows only, either as once, few or many, or as a class for expanded clones.

>NA|TRBJ1-4|14|TRBV18
CASSPSTGYEKLFF
>NA|TRBJ2-7|13|TRBV6-5
CASSLHRDWEQYF
>NA|TRBJ1-2|14|TRBV7-3
CASSPGGSNYGYTF
>few|TRBJ1-2|14|TRBV5-1
CASSPKRQGSGYTF
>few|TRBJ1-3|12|TRBV6-6
CAARSSGNTIYF
>NA|TRBJ1-1|12|TRBV27
CASSSTVTQAFF
>once|TRBJ2-7|14|TRBV27
CASTLTSGSREQYF
>NA|TRBJ2-5|17|TRBV3-1/TRBV3-2
CASSQAIGRGYGETQYF
>NA|TRBJ2-7|15|TRBV19
CASSPDRGPSYEQYF
>NA|TRBJ1-1|14|TRBV5-3
CARYRDRMNTEAFF
>few|TRBJ1-5|14|TRBV7-9
CASALGQANQPQHF
>NA|TRBJ2-3|13|TRBV7-9
CASSQIGGDTQYF
>NA|TRBJ2-2|16|TRBV7-9
CASSEPGGRGTGELFF
>NA|TRBJ2-1|14|TRBV7-3
CASSLTSSYNEQFF
>NA|TRBJ2-6|21|TRBV6-6
CASSPFLHDRDGLSGANVLTF
>NA|TRBJ2-3|13|TRBV7-3
CASGRVGTDTQYF
>NA|TRBJ2-3|11|TRBV24-1
CATGGSTTQYF
>once|TRBJ1-1|14|TRBV18
CASSPDRLSAEAFF
>NA|TRBJ1-4|14|TRBV7-2
CASSLAHDSEKLFF
>few|TRBJ1-1|13|TRBV5-4
CASSWDRGDLAFF
>NA|TRBJ2-7|14|TRBV7-2
CASQAGGPVYEQYF
>NA|TRBJ2-1|14|TRBV2
CASSAMGLAGEQFF
>once|TRBJ2-7|15|TRBV12-5
CASGLTGQGVYEQYF
>NA|TRBJ2-7|15|TRBV7-6
CASKRSLGDLDEQYF
>many|TRBJ2-1|19|TRBV7-2
CASSLSWTSGRDSYNEQFF
>NA|TRBJ1-2|13|TRBV27
CASRLQGNYGYTF
>NA|TRBJ1-3|16|TRBV5-1
CASSLDLTYSGNTIYF
>NA|TRBJ1-5|12|TRBV19
CASTRGNQPQHF
>NA|TRBJ2-7|13|TRBV30
CAWSGRGDYEQYF
>NA|TRBJ2-1|17|TRBV5-1
CASSPSSESTRNAKQFF
>once|TRBJ1-6|15|TRBV5-1
CASSLLGHGNSPLHF
>NA|TRBJ2-1|15|TRBV7-3
CASSPTRGLYNEQFF
>NA|TRBJ2-1|15|TRBV15
CATSRTGGGYNEQFF
>NA|TRBJ2-7|17|TRBV3-1/TRBV3-2
CASSQEGGGRRSYEQYF
>once|TRBJ2-1|14|TRBV19
CASIPGQGYNEQFF
>once|TRBJ2-4|15|TRBV19
CASSIGGVPIPIQYF
>NA|TRBJ1-1|14|TRBV10-2
CASRQQGLNTEAFF
>once|TRBJ2-1|16|TRBV19
CASSMRVGAAYNEQFF
>NA|TRBJ2-7|15|TRBV9
CASSVGTSPRFEQYF
>NA|TRBJ2-1|13|TRBV12-3/TRBV12-4
CASSLIGRGEQFF
>NA|TRBJ1-4|17|TRBV7-9
CASSLRTGAVGNEKLFF
>NA|TRBJ2-7|16|TRBV5-1
CASSLVGTGVYYEQYF
>NA|TRBJ2-2|16|TRBV15
CATSPSGRGNTGELFF
>NA|TRBJ2-3|15|TRBV11-2
CASSLVLAGGDTQYF
>once|TRBJ2-7|12|TRBV29-1
CSAMGQSYEQYF
>NA|TRBJ2-1|14|TRBV6-5
CASSKQEFYNEQFF
>NA|TRBJ2-1|15|TRBV19
CASSNGDRIRDEQFF
>NA|TRBJ2-1|13|TRBV11-3
CASSPSGKGEQFF
>NA|TRBJ2-2|16|TRBV7-2
CASSLGLAGGYGELFF
>few|TRBJ2-3|16|TRBV5-1
CASSPPTGGSTDTQYF
>NA|TRBJ1-4|15|TRBV19
CASSFLTGLDEKLFF
>NA|TRBJ2-4|16|TRBV24-1
CATSEGGAGAKNIQYF